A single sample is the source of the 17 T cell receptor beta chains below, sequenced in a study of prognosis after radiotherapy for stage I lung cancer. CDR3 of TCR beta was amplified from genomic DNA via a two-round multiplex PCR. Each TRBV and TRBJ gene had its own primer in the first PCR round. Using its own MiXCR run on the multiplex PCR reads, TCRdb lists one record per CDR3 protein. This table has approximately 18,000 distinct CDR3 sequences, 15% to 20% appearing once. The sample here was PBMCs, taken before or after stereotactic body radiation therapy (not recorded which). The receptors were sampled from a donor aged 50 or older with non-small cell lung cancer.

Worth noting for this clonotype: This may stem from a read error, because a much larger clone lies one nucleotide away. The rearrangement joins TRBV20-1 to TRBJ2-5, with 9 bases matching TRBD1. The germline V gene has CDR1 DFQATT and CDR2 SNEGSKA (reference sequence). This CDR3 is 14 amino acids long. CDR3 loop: CGAASPTGGETLYF. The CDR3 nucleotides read TGCGGTGCTGCCTCGCCGACAGGGGGAGAGACCCTGTACTTC.

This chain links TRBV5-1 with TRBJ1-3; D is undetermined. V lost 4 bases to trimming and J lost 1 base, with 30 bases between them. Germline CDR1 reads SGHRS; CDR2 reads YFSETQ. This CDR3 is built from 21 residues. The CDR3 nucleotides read TGCGCCAGCAGCCCTTCGTGGGTCCAGCAATTACCTCGAATATCTGGAAACACCATATATTTT. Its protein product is CASSPSWVQQLPRISGNTIYF.

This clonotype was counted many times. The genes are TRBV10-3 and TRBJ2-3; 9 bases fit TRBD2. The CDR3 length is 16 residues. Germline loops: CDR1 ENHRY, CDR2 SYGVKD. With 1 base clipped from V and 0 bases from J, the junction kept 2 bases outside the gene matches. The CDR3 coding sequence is TGTGCCATCAGTGAGTTTCTAGCGGGGAGCACAGATACGCAGTATTTT. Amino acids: CAISEFLAGSTDTQYF.

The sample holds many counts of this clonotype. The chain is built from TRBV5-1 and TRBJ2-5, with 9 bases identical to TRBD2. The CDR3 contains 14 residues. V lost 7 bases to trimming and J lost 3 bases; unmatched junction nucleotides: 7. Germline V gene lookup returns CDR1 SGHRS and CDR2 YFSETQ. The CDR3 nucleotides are TGCGCCAGCTCTGGCGGGGGGGAAAAAGAGACCCAGTACTTC. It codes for CASSGGGEKETQYF.

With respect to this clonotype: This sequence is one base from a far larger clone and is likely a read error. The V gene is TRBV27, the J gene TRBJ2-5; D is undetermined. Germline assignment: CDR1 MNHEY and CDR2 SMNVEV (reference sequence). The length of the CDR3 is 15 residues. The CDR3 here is CASSSSEHSYNEQSF. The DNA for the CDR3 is TGTGCCAGCAGTTCCTCGGAACACTCCTACAATGAGCAGTCCTTC.

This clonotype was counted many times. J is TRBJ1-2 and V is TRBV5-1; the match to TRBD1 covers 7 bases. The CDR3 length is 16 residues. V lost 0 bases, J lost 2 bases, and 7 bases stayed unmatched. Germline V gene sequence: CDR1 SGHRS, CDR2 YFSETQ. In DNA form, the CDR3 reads TGCGCCAGCAGCTTGGACCAGGACAGGAGAAACTATGGCTACACCTTC. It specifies CASSLDQDRRNYGYTF.

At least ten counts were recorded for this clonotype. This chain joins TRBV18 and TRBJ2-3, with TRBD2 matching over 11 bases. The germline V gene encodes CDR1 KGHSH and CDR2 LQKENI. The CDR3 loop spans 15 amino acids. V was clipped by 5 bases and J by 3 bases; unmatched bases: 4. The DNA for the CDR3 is TGTGCCAGCTCATCATTAGCGGGGGGGACAGATACGCAGTATTTT. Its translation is CASSSLAGGTDTQYF.

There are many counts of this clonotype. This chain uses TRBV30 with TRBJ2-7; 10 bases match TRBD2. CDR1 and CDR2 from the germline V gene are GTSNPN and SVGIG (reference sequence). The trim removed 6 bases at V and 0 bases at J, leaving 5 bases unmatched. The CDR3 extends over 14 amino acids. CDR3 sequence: CACPTSGVSYEQYF. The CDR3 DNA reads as TGTGCCTGCCCAACTAGCGGGGTCTCCTACGAGCAGTACTTC.

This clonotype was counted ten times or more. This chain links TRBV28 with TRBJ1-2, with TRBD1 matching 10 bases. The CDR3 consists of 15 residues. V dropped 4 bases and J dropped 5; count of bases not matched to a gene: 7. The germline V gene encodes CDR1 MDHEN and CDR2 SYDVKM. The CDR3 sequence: CASSSRDRGLYGYTF. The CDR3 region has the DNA TGTGCCAGCAGTTCTAGGGACAGGGGTCTGTATGGCTACACCTTC.

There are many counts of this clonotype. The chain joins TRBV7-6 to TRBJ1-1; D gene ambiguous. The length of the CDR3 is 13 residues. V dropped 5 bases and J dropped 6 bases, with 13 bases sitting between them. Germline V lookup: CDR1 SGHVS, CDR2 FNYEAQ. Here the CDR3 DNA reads TGTGCCAGCAGCCACAGTTCCGCTGCTGAAGCTTTCTTT. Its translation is CASSHSSAAEAFF.

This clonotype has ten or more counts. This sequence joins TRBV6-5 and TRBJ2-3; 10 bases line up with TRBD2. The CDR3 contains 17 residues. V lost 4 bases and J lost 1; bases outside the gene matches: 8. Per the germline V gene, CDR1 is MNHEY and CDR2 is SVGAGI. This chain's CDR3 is CASSSDLLAGRTDTQYF. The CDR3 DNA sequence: TGTGCCAGCAGTTCCGACTTACTAGCGGGACGCACAGATACGCAGTATTTT.

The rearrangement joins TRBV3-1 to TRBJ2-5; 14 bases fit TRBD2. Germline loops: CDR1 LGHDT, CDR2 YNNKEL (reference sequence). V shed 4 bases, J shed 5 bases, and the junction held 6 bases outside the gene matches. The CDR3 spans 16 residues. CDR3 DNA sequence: TGTGCCAGCAGCCCAGGGACTAGCGGGGGCGGGGAGACCCAGTACTTC. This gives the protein CASSPGTSGGGETQYF.

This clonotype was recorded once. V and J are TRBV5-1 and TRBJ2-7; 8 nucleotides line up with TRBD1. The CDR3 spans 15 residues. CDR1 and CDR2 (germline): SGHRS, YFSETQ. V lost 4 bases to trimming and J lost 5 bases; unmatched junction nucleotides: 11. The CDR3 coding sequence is TGCGCCAGCAGCCAGTGGGACAGGAGACAGCACGAGCAGTACTTC. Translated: CASSQWDRRQHEQYF.

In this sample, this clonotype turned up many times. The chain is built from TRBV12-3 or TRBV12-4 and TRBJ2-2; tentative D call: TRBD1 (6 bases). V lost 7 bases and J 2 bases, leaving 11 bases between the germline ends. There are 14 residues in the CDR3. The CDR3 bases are TGTGCCAGCACCACGGACAGAAACACCGGGGAGCTGTTTTTT. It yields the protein CASTTDRNTGELFF.

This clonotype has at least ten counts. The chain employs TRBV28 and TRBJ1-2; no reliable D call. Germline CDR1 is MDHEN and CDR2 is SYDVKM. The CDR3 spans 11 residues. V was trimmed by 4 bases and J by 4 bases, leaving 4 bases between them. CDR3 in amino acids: CASSSGYGYTF. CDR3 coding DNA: TGTGCCAGCAGTTCGGGCTATGGCTACACCTTC.

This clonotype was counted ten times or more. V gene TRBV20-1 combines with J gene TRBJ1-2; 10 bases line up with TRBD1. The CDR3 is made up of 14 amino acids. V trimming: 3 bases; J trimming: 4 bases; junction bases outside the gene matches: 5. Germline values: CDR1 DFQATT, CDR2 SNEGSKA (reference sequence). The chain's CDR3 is CSASLRTGGYGYTF. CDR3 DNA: TGCAGTGCTAGCTTGAGGACAGGGGGCTATGGCTACACCTTC.

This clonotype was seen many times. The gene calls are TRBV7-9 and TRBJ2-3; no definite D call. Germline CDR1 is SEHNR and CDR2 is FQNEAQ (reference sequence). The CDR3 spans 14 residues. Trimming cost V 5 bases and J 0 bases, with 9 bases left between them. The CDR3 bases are TGTGCCAGCAGCCCATCTCCTAGCACAGATACGCAGTATTTT. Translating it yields CASSPSPSTDTQYF.